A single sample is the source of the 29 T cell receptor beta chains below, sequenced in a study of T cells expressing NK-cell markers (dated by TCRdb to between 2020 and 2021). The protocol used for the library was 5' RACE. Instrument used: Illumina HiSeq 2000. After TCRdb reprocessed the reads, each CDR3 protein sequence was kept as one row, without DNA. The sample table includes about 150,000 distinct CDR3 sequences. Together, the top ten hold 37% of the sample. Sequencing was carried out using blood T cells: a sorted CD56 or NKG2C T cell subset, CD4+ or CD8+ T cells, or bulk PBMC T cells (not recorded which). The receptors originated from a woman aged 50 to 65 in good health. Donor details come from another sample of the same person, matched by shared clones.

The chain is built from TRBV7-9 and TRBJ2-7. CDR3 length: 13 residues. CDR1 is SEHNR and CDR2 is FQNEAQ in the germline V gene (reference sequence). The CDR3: CASSSDATYEQYF.

The CDR3 is CASSIALNNEQFF. The rearrangement links TRBV19 to TRBJ2-1; TCRdb indicates TRBD1, and absent DNA this call remains unverified. The CDR3 totals 13 residues. CDR1 is LNHDA, CDR2 SQIVND, per germline (reference sequence).

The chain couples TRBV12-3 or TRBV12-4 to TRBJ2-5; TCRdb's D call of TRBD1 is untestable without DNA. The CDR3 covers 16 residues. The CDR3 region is CASSLTTGTALETQYF.

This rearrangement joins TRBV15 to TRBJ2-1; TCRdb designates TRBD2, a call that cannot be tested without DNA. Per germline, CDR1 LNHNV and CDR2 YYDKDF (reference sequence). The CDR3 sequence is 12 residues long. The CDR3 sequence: CATSPGGGWQFF.

The CDR3 here is CASSESTGRSPEAFF. This chain joins TRBV2 and TRBJ1-1; TCRdb's D call, TRBD1, is unchecked because there is no DNA. CDR1 and CDR2 (germline): SNHLY, FYNNEI. CDR3 size: 15 residues.

The CDR3 spells CASSQDNGGVSYEQYF. This chain joins TRBV4-1 and TRBJ2-7. In germline, CDR1 is MGHRA, CDR2 YSYEKL. The CDR3 extends over 16 amino acids.

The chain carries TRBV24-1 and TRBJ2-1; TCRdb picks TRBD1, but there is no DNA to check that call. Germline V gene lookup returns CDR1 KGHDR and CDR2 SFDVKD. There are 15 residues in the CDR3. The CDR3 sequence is CATSDFRREYNEQFF.

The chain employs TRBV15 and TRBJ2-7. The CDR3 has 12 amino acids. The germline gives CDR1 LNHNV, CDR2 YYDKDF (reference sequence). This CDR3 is CATSPRRYEQYF.

CDR3 protein: CASTPTAQGVEQFF. The rearrangement links TRBV19 to TRBJ2-1; TCRdb returns TRBD1, unconfirmable since there is no DNA. Germline CDR1 reads LNHDA; CDR2 reads SQIVND (reference sequence). The CDR3 length is 14 residues.

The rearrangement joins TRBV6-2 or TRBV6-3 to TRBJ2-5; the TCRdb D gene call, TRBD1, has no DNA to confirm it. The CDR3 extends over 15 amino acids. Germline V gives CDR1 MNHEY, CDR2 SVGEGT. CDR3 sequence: CASSYRDREKETQYF.

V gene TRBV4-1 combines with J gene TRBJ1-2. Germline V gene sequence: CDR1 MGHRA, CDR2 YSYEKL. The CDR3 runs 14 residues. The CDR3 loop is CASSQVTMNYGYTF.

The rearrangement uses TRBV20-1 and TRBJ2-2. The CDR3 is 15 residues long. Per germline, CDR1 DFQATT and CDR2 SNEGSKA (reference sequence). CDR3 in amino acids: CSARDRGMNTGELFF.

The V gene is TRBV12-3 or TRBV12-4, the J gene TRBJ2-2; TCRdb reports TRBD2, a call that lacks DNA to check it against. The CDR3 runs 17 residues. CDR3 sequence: CASRLLAGGPNTGELFF.

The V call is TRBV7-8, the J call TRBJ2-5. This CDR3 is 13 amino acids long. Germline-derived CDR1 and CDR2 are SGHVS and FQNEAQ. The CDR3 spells CASSGQVRETQYF.

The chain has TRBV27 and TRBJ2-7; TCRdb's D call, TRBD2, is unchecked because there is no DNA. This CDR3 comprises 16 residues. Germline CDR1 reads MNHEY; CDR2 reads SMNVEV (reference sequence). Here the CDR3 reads CASSFSVGDTGYEQYF.

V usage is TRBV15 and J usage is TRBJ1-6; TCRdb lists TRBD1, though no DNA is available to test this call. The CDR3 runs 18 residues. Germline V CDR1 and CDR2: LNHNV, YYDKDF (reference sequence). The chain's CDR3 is CATGGGDGTVPYNSPLHF.

CDR3: CASRQEVGEQFF. The chain recombines TRBV5-1 with TRBJ2-1; TCRdb returns TRBD2, unconfirmable since there is no DNA. Germline CDR1 reads SGHRS; CDR2 reads YFSETQ. The CDR3 length is 12 residues. Filled out from reference TRBV5-1 and TRBJ2-1, the complete variable domain reads KAGVTQTPRYLIKTRGQQVTLSCSPISGHRSVSWYQQTPGQGLQFLFEYFSETQRNKGNFPGRFSGRQFSNSRSEMNVSTLELGDSALYLCASRQEVGEQFFGPGTRLTVL.

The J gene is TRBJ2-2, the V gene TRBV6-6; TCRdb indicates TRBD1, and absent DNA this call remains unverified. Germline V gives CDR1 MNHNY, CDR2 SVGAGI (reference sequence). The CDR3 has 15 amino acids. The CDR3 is CASSWSGGAGGELFF.

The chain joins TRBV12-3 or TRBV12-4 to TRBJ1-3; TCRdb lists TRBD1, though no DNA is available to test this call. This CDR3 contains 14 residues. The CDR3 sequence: CASSSGTAGNTIYF.

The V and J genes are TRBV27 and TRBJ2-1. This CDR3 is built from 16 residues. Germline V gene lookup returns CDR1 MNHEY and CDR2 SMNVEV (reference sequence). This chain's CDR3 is CASSLIFGVDYNEQFF.

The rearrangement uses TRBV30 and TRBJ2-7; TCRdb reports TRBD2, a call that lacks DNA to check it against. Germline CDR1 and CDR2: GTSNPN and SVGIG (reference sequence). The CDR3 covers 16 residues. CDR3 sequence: CAWSGHPDRGYNEQYF.

CDR3 residues: CASSPIAGAMGDTQYF. The chain couples TRBV4-1 to TRBJ2-3; TCRdb gives TRBD2 as the D gene, but with no DNA this cannot be confirmed. Germline V CDR1 and CDR2: MGHRA, YSYEKL. CDR3 length equals 16 residues.

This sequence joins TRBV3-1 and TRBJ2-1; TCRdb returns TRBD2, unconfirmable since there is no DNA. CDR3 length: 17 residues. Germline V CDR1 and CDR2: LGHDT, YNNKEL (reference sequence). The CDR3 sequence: CASSLTLAGVPHNEQFF.

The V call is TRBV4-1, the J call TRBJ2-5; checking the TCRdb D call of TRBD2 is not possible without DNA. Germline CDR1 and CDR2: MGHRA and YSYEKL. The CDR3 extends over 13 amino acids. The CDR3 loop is CASSQLLAETQYF.

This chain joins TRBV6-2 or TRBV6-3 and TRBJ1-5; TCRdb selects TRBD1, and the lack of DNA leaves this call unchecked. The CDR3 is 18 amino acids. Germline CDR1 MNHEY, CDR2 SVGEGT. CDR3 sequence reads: CASSDPFGGGYGNQPQHF.

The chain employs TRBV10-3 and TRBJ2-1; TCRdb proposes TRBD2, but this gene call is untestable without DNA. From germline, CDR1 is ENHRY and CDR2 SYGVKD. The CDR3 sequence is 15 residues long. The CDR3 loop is CAIRGTSGYYNEQFF.

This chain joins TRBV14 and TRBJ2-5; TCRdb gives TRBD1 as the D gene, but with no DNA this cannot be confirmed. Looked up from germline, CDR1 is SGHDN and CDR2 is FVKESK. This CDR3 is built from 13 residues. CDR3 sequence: CASSPTRGGTQYF.

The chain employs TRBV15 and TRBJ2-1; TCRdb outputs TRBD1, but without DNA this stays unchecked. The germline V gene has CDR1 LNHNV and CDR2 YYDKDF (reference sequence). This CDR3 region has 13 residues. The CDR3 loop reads CATSPMGGNEQFF.

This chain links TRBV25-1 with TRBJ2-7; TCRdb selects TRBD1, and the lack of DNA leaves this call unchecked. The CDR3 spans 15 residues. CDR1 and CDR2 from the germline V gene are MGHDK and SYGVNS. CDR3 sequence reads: CASSPGQTSSYEQYF.